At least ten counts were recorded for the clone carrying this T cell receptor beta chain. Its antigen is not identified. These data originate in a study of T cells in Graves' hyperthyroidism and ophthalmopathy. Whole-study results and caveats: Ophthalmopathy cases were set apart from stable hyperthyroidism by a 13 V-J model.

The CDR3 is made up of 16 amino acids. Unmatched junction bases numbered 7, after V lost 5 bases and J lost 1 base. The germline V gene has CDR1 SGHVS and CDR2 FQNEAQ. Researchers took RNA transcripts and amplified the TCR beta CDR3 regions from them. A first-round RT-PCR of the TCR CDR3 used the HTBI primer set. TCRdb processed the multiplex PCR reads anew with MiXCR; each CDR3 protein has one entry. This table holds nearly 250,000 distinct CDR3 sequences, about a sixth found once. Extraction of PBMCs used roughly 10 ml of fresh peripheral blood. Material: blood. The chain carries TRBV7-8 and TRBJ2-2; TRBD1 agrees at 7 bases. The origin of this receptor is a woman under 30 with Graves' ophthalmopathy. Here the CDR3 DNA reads TGTGCCAGCAGCCACCCGGACAGGAAGAACACCGGGGAGCTGTTTTTT. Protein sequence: CASSHPDRKNTGELFF.